This T cell receptor beta chain was sequenced during a study of tumor and adjacent non-tumor tissue in lung cancer. RNA was extracted from bulk tissue without any cell sorting. Findings and caveats of the study: Compared with tumor, normal lung showed significantly lower TCR diversity.

Three rounds of nested PCR, following a modified ARM-PCR protocol, produced the TCRbeta library. One entry per CDR3 protein results from TCRdb running MiXCR on the multiplex PCR reads. The data show around 74,000 distinct CDR3 sequences, with 65% to 75% seen just once and around 12% held by the top ten. A remark on this clonotype: Its antigen is still unknown. One end of the junction fails to match germline, which may point to a read error.

This CDR3 contains 15 residues. Sequencing input: lung tumor tissue. This TCR was recovered from a woman aged 65 to 85 with non-small cell lung cancer. V gene TRBV12-3 or TRBV12-4 combines with J gene TRBJ1-3, with D perhaps TRBD1 (5 bases). The DNA for the CDR3 is TGTGGCAGCAGTTTAAGGGGCGCCTCTGGAGACACCATATATTTT. Its translation: CGSSLRGASGDTIYF.